These 7 T cell receptor beta chains were sequenced from one sample in a study of a mutant IDH1 vaccine in newly diagnosed glioma. Antigens of these TCRs are unknown. Noted time point: week 5, during vaccination. Doses of 300 ug of mutant IDH1 20-mer peptide were given with topical imiquimod. Profiled with immunoSEQ multiplex PCR; TCRdb holds only in-frame clones, not every one. The sample includes 30,000 to 35,000 clones, 55% to 60% seen only once; the top ten take 11%. Sample: PBMCs, taken from a glioma patient whose treatment included an IDH1 peptide vaccine. The receptor source for this set is a woman under 30 with glioma.

This sequence joins TRBV7-2 and TRBJ1-1; tentative D call: TRBD1 (5 bases). The CDR3 spans 13 residues. The germline V and J ends were trimmed by 2 bases and 8 bases, with 12 bases remaining between them. Germline-derived CDR1 and CDR2 are SGHTA and FQGNSA. The DNA for the CDR3 is TGTGCCAGCAGCTTACTCGGGACCCCCGAAGCTTTCTTT. This codes for CASSLLGTPEAFF.

This chain connects TRBV29-1 to TRBJ1-2; weak D call: TRBD1 (5 bases). This CDR3 spans 11 amino acids. The germline V gene has CDR1 SQVTM and CDR2 ANQGSEA. V was shortened by 7 bases and J by 4 bases, with 10 bases between the two germline ends. The CDR3 reads CSAQGVYGYTF. CDR3 coding DNA: TGCAGCGCCCAAGGGGTCTATGGCTACACCTTC.

The chain is built from TRBV14 and TRBJ2-1; a possible D gene is TRBD1 (6 bases). The V gene's germline CDR1 is SGHDN and CDR2 FVKESK. The CDR3 spans 19 residues. V gave up 1 base and J gave up 2 bases, with 21 bases separating them. CDR3 DNA sequence: TGTGCCAGCAGCCAAGTTCCGATCCTGGGGGCACCCACCTACAATGAGCAGTTCTTC. Translating it yields CASSQVPILGAPTYNEQFF.

The J gene is TRBJ2-6, the V gene TRBV6-5; D unclear. Germline CDR1 reads MNHEY; CDR2 reads SVGAGI. This CDR3 is 16 amino acids long. V was shortened by 3 bases and J by 0 bases, with 9 bases between the two germline ends. CDR3 protein: CASSYWKGSGANVLTF. Written as DNA, the CDR3 is TGTGCCAGCAGTTATTGGAAGGGCTCTGGGGCCAACGTCCTGACTTTC.

The rearrangement links TRBV20-1 to TRBJ2-2; D gene unclear. This CDR3 is built from 11 residues. Germline CDR1 DFQATT, CDR2 SNEGSKA (reference sequence). V lost 5 bases and J 6 bases, leaving 7 bases between the germline ends. The CDR3 loop is CSAPWAGELFF. CDR3 sequence (DNA): TGCAGTGCTCCCTGGGCCGGGGAGCTGTTTTTT.

This rearrangement joins TRBV2 to TRBJ2-1, with 9 bases identical to TRBD1. The CDR3 spans 14 residues. CDR1 is SNHLY and CDR2 is FYNNEI in the germline V gene. After removal of 6 bases from V and 5 bases from J, the junction contained 5 bases not matched to a gene. The CDR3 DNA sequence: TGTGCCAGCAGCTCGACAGGGGGGAACAATGAGCAGTTCTTC. This translates into CASSSTGGNNEQFF.

This clone came up a few times. This chain connects TRBV5-8 to TRBJ1-3; no definite D call. Trimming left V 7 bases short and J 2 bases short, with 10 bases between. The CDR3 length is 13 residues. The germline V gene has CDR1 SGHTS and CDR2 YDEGEE. CDR3 DNA sequence: TGTGCCAGCCCACGAGGGACTGGAAACACCATATATTTT. Encoded protein: CASPRGTGNTIYF. Drawing the rest from reference TRBV5-8 and TRBJ1-3, the complete variable domain is EAGVTQSPTHLIKTRGQQATLRCSPISGHTSVYWYQQALGLGLQFLLWYDEGEERNRGNFPPRFSGRQFPNYSSELNVNALELEDSALYLCASPRGTGNTIYFGEGSWLTVV.